This TCR beta chain was found in a study of regulatory T cells. Whole-study results and caveats: Regulatory T cells from CD3G-deficient patients were less diverse than autologous conventional CD4+ cells and control regulatory cells.

CDR3 length: 11 amino acids. Germline assignment: CDR1 MDHEN and CDR2 SYDVKM. V lost 4 bases and J lost 2, with 3 bases in between. Worth noting for this clone: Its antigen is not known.

CD4+ T cells were divided by sorting: CD25-high CD127-low Tregs, CD25-low CD127-high conventional cells. The primer mix had 52 TRBV and 13 TRBJ primers. Here immunoSEQ multiplex PCR was the method, and the copy in TCRdb shows in-frame clones only, minus some. The sample shows about 3,900 clones, more than 85% of them seen only once. Sequencing was carried out using CD4+ Tregs sorted from blood. V and J are TRBV28 and TRBJ2-7; D is unclear. This clonotype originated in a child aged 2-15 years with CD3G deficiency. The CDR3 region has the DNA TGTGCCAGCAGTTCCGCCTACGAGCAGTACTTC. Protein: CASSSAYEQYF.